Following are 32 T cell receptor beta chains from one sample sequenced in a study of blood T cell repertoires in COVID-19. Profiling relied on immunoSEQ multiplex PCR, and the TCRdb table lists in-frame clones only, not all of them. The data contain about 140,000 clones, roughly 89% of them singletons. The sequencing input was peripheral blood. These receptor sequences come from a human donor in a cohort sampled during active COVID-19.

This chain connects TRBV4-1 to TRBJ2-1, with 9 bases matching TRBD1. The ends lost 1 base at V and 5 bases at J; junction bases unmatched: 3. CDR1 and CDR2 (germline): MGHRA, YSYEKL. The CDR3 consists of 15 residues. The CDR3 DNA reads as TGCGCCAGCAGCCAAGGGGACAGGGCCAACAATGAGCAGTTCTTC. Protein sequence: CASSQGDRANNEQFF.

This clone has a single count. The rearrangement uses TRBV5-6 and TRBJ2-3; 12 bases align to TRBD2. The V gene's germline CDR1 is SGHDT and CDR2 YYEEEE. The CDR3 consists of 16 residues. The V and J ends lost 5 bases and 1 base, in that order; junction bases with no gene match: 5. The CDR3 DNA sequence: TGTGCCAGCAGGTGGCTAGCGGGGGGGGGCACAGATACGCAGTATTTT. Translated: CASRWLAGGGTDTQYF.

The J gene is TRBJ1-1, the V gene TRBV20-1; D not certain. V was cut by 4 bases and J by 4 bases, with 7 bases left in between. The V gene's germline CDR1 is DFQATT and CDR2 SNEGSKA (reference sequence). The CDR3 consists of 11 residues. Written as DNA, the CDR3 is TGCAGTGCTAATCTAGGCACTGAAGCTTTCTTT. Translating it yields CSANLGTEAFF.

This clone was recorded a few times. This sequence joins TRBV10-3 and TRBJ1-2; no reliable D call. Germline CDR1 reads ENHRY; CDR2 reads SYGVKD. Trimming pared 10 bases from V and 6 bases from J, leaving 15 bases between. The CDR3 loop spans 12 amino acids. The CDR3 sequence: CANSGENNGYTF. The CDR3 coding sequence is TGTGCCAACTCCGGGGAAAATAATGGCTACACCTTC.

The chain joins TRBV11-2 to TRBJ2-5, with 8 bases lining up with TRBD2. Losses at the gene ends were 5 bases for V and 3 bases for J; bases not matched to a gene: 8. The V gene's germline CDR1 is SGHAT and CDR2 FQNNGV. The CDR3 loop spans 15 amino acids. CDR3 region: CASSRTGTREETQYF. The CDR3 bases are TGTGCCAGCAGCCGCACCGGGACTAGAGAAGAGACCCAGTACTTC.

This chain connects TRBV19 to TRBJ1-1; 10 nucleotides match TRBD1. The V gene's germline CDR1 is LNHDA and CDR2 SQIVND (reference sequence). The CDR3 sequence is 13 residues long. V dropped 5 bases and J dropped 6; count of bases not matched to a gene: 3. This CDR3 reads CASSRQGASEAFF. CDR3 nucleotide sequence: TGTGCCAGTAGTCGACAGGGGGCCTCTGAAGCTTTCTTT.

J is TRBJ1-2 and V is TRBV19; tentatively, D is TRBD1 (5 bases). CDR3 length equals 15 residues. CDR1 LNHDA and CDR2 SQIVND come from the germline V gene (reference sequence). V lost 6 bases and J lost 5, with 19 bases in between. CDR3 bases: TGTGCCAGTAGCCAACTTGTCCAGGGTTCTTATGGCTACACCTTC. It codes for CASSQLVQGSYGYTF.

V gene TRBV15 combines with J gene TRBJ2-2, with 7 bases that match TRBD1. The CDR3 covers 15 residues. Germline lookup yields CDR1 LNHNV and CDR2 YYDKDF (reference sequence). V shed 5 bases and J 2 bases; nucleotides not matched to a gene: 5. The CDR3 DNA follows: TGTGCCACCAGCGTCGGGACAGTCAACACCGGGGAGCTGTTTTTT. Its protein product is CATSVGTVNTGELFF.

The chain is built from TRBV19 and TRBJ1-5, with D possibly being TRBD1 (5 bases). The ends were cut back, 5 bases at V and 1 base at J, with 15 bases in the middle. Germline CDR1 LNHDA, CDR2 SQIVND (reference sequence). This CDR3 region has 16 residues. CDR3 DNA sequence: TGTGCCAGTAGTCCCCGATGGGGGGACAGCAATCAGCCCCAGCATTTT. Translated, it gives CASSPRWGDSNQPQHF.

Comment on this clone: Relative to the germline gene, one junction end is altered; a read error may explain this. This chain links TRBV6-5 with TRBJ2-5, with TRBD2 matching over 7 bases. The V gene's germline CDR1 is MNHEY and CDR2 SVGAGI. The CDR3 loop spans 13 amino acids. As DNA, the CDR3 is TGTGCCAGCAGCTTTCTGGGGCGGGAGACCCAGCACTTC. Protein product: CASSFLGRETQHF.

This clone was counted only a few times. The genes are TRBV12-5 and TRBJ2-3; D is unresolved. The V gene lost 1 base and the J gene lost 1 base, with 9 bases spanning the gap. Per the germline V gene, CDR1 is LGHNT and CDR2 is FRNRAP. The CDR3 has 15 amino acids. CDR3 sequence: CASGLALFGTDTQYF. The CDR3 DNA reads TGTGCTAGTGGTTTGGCTCTCTTTGGCACAGATACGCAGTATTTT.

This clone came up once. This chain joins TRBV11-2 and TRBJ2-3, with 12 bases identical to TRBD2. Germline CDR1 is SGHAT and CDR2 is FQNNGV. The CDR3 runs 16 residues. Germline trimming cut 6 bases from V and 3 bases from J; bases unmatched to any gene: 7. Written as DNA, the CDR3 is TGTGCCAGCAGACTCGGACTAGCGGGGACTACAGATACGCAGTATTTT. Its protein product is CASRLGLAGTTDTQYF.

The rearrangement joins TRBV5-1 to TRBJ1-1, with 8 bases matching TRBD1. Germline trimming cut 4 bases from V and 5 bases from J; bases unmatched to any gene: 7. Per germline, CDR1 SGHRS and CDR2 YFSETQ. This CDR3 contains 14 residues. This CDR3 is CASSLQGAQTEAFF. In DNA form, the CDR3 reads TGCGCCAGCAGCCTCCAGGGGGCGCAAACTGAAGCTTTCTTT.

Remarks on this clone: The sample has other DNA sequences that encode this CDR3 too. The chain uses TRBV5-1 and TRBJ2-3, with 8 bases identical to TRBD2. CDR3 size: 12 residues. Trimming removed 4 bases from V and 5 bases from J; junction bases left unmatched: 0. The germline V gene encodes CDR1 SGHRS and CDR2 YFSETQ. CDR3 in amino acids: CASSLAGDTQYF. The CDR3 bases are TGCGCCAGCAGCCTAGCGGGAGATACGCAGTATTTT.

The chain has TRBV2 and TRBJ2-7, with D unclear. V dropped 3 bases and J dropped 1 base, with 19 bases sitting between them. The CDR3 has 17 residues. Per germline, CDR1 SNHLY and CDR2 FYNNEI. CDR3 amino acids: CASSERPPGLLSYEQYF. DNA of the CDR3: TGTGCCAGCAGTGAGCGGCCACCCGGATTATTATCCTACGAGCAGTACTTC. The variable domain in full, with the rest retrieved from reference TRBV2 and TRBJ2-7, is EPEVTQTPSHQVTQMGQEVILRCVPISNHLYFYWYRQILGQKVEFLVSFYNNEISEKSEIFDDQFSVERPDGSNFTLKIRSTKLEDSAMYFCASSERPPGLLSYEQYFGPGTRLTVT.

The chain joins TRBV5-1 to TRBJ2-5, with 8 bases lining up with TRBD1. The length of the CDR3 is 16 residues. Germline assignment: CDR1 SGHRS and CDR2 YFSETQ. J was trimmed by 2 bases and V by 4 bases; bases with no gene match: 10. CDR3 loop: CASSLLRDRNQETQYF. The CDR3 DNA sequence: TGCGCCAGCAGCCTCCTCCGGGACAGGAATCAAGAGACCCAGTACTTC.

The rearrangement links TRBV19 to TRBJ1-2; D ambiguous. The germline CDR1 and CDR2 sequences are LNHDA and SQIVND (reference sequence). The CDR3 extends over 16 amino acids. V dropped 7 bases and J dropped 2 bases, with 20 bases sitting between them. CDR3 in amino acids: CASTRYTSRANYGYTF. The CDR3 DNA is TGTGCCAGTACCCGCTACACCTCGAGGGCCAACTATGGCTACACCTTC.

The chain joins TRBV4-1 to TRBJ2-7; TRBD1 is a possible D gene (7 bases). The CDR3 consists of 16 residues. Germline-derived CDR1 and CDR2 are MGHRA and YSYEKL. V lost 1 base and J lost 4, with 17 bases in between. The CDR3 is CASSQGGGTAQYEQYF. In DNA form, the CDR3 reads TGCGCCAGCAGCCAAGGAGGCGGGACAGCCCAATACGAGCAGTACTTC.

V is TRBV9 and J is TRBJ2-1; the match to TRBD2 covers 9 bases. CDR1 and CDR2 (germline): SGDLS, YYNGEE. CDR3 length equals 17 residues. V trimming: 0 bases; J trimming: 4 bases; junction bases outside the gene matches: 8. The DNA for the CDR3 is TGTGCCAGCAGCGTAGAAAAGCGGGGGGTCAATTACAATGAGCAGTTCTTC. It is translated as CASSVEKRGVNYNEQFF.

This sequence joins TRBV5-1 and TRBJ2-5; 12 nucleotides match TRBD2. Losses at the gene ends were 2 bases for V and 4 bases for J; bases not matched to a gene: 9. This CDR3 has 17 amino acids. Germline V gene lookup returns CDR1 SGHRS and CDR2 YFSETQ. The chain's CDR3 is CASSFTLAGGTVETQYF. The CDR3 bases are TGCGCCAGCAGCTTTACCCTAGCGGGGGGGACCGTAGAGACCCAGTACTTC.

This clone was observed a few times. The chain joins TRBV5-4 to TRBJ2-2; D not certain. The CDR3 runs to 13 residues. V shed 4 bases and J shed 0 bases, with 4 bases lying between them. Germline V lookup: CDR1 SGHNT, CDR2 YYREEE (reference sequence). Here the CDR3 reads CASSPPNTGELFF. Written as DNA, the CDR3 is TGTGCCAGCAGCCCTCCGAACACCGGGGAGCTGTTTTTT.

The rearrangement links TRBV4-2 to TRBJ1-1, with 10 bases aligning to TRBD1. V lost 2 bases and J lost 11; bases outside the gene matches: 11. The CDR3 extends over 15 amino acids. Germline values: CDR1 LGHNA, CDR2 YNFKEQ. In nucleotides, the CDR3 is TGTGCCAGCAGCCAACCGGGACAGGGGAGCGTGGGTGCTTTCTTT. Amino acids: CASSQPGQGSVGAFF.

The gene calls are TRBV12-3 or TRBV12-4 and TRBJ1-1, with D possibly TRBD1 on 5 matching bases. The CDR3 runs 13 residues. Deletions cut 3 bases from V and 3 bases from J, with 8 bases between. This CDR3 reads CASSFGRDTEAFF. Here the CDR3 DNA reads TGTGCCAGCAGTTTCGGCAGGGACACTGAAGCTTTCTTT.

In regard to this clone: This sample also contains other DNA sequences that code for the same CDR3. CDR3 nucleotides: TGCGCCAGCAGCCCGGGAGGGTACGAGCAGTACTTC. It is translated as CASSPGGYEQYF. V is TRBV5-1 and J is TRBJ2-7, with 8 bases matching TRBD2. Germline CDR1 reads SGHRS; CDR2 reads YFSETQ. Unmatched junction bases numbered 1, after V lost 4 bases and J lost 4 bases. CDR3 length: 12 residues.

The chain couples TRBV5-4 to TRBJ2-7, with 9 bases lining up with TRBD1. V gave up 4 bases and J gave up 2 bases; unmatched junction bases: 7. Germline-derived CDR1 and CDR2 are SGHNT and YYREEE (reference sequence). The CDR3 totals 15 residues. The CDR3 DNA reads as TGTGCCAGCAGCGAACCGGGACAGGGCGCCTACGAGCAGTACTTC. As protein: CASSEPGQGAYEQYF. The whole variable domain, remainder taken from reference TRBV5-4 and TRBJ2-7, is ETGVTQSPTHLIKTRGQQVTLRCSSQSGHNTVSWYQQALGQGPQFIFQYYREEENGRGNFPPRFSGLQFPNYSSELNVNALELDDSALYLCASSEPGQGAYEQYFGPGTRLTVT.

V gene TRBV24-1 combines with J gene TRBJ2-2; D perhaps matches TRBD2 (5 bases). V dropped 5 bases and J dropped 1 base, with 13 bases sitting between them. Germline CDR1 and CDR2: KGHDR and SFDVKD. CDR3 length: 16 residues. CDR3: CATSGSGTENTGELFF. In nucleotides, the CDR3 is TGTGCCACCAGTGGCTCGGGAACAGAGAACACCGGGGAGCTGTTTTTT.

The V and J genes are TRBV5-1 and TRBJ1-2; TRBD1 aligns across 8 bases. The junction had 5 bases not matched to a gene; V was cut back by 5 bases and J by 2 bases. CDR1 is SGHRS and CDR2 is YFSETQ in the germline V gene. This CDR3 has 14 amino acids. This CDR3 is CASSNHRGNYGYTF. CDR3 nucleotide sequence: TGCGCCAGCAGTAACCACAGGGGGAACTATGGCTACACCTTC.

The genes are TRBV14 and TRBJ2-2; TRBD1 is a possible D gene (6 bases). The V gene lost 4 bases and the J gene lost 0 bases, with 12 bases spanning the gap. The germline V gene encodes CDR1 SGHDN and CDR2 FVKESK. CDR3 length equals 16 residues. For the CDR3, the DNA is TGTGCCAGCAGCCCCCCGGGACAAGCGAACACCGGGGAGCTGTTTTTT. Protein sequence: CASSPPGQANTGELFF.

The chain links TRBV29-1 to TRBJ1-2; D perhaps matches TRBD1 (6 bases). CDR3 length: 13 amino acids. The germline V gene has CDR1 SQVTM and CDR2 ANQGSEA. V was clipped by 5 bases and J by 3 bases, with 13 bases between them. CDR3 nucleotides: TGCAGCGTTTTCGGGGGGCAGGACTATGGCTACACCTTC. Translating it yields CSVFGGQDYGYTF.

The CDR3 loop is CASSQEMIGADTQYF. CDR3 DNA: TGCGCCAGCAGCCAAGAAATGATAGGGGCAGATACGCAGTATTTT. The rearrangement uses TRBV4-3 and TRBJ2-3, with D tentatively TRBD1 (5 bases). This CDR3 contains 15 residues. Germline V CDR1 and CDR2: LGHNA, YSLEER. Trimming took 0 bases from V and 4 from J, leaving 11 bases between them.

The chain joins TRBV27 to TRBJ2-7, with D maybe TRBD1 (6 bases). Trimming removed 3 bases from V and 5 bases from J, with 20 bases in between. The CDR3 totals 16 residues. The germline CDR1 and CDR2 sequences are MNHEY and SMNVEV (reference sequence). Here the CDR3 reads CASSFLLGPGVNEQYF. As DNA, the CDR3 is TGTGCCAGCAGTTTTTTGCTTGGGCCAGGGGTTAACGAGCAGTACTTC.

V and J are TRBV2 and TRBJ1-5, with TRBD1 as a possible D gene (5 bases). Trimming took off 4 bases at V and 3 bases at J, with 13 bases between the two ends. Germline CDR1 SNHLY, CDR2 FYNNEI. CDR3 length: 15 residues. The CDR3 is CASSVWGRDNQPQHF. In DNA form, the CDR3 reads TGTGCCAGCAGTGTCTGGGGCAGGGACAATCAGCCCCAGCATTTT. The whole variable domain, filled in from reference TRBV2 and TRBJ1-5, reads EPEVTQTPSHQVTQMGQEVILRCVPISNHLYFYWYRQILGQKVEFLVSFYNNEISEKSEIFDDQFSVERPDGSNFTLKIRSTKLEDSAMYFCASSVWGRDNQPQHFGDGTRLSIL.